This T cell receptor beta chain was captured in a study of cytomegalovirus exposure and HLA in healthy donors. The overall study: Genotyping of 400 or so donors showed that 70% to 90% belonged to the Caucasian-associated ancestry cluster. The study's findings and limits: Rarity marked most TCR sequences, yet some public TCRs occurred in many donors. A later analysis, which compared TCR beta chains of equal frequency, found the HLA-associated ones more clonally expanded.

Primers: 60 Vbeta forward and 13 Jbeta reverse. Assay: immunoSEQ multiplex PCR; the TCRdb copy retains only in-frame clones and omits some. The sample includes around 170,000 clones, under 80% of them seen just once. With respect to this clone: Antigen specificity is unknown.

Germline V gives CDR1 SQVTM, CDR2 ANQGSEA. J gave up 7 bases and V 6 bases, and 2 bases lay outside the gene matches. The CDR3 is made up of 11 amino acids. This receptor was obtained from a woman younger than 45 in good health and CMV-seropositive. Sequenced: PBMCs. The gene calls are TRBV29-1 and TRBJ2-2; 7 nucleotides align to TRBD2. The CDR3 DNA reads as TGCAGCGTGCGGACTAGCGGGGAGCTGTTTTTT. Protein product: CSVRTSGELFF.